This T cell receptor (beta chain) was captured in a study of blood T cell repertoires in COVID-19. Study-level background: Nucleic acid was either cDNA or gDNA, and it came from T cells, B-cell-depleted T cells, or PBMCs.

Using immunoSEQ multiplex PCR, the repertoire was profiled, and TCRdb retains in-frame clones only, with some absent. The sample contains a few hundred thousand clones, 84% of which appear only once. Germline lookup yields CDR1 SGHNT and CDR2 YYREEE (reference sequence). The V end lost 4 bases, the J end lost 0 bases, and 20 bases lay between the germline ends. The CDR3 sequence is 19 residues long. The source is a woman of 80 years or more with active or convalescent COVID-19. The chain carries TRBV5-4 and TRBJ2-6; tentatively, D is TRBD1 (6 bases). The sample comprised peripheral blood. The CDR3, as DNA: TGTGCCAGCAGCCGTCAGGGGAGCAGAGCCTCCTCTGGGGCCAACGTCCTGACTTTC. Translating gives CASSRQGSRASSGANVLTF.